Each of the 26 T cell receptor beta chains below was sequenced from the same sample in a study of cytomegalovirus exposure and HLA in healthy donors. Primers: 60 Vbeta forward and 13 Jbeta reverse. Sequencing was performed with immunoSEQ multiplex PCR; in TCRdb, only in-frame clones are kept and a portion is missing. The sample carries approximately 220,000 clones, around 83% recorded once. The specimen sequenced was PBMCs. Receptor source: a girl aged 10-17 years in good health and CMV-seronegative.

The chain couples TRBV5-1 to TRBJ2-1; 8 nucleotides line up with TRBD1. This CDR3 has 16 residues. The V and J ends lost 4 bases and 7 bases, in that order; junction bases with no gene match: 13. Germline V gene lookup returns CDR1 SGHRS and CDR2 YFSETQ. This CDR3 reads CASSQKDREYGNEQFF. DNA of the CDR3: TGCGCCAGCAGCCAAAAGGACAGGGAATACGGGAATGAGCAGTTCTTC.

The chain is built from TRBV7-9 and TRBJ2-1; TRBD1 aligns across 9 bases. The CDR3 covers 14 residues. Germline CDR1 reads SEHNR; CDR2 reads FQNEAQ (reference sequence). The trim removed 3 bases at V and 7 bases at J, leaving 4 bases unmatched. Here the CDR3 reads CASSFGQGRNEQFF. In nucleotides, the CDR3 is TGTGCCAGCAGCTTCGGACAGGGGAGGAATGAGCAGTTCTTC.

This sequence joins TRBV5-1 and TRBJ2-1; D unclear. This CDR3 has 11 residues. Germline loops: CDR1 SGHRS, CDR2 YFSETQ. Trimming shortened V by 3 bases and J by 5 bases, and 3 bases separated the two germline ends. The CDR3 protein is CASSYNNEQFF. DNA of the CDR3: TGCGCCAGCAGCTACAACAATGAGCAGTTCTTC.

This sequence joins TRBV6-6 and TRBJ2-7; TRBD2 might be the D (6 bases). Deletions cut 5 bases from V and 5 bases from J, with 16 bases between. This CDR3 comprises 14 residues. Germline CDR1 reads MNHNY; CDR2 reads SVGAGI (reference sequence). The CDR3 reads CASSPPGRGNEQYF. The CDR3 nucleotides read TGTGCCAGCAGTCCCCCGGGGCGCGGGAACGAGCAGTACTTC.

This chain uses TRBV14 with TRBJ1-2; 8 bases line up with TRBD1. Germline CDR1 and CDR2: SGHDN and FVKESK. The J segment lost 3 bases and the V segment lost 4 bases, leaving 4 bases of the junction unmatched. The CDR3 contains 14 residues. The CDR3 spells CASSPDREDYGYTF. The CDR3 DNA follows: TGTGCCAGCAGCCCGGACAGGGAGGACTATGGCTACACCTTC. Supplemented by reference TRBV14 and TRBJ1-2, the full variable domain reads EAGVTQFPSHSVIEKGQTVTLRCDPISGHDNLYWYRRVMGKEIKFLLHFVKESKQDESGMPNNRFLAERTGGTYSTLKVQPAELEDSGVYFCASSPDREDYGYTFGSGTRLTVV.

The CDR3 DNA is TGTGCCAGCAGCGGGCGGGGGTACGAGCAGTACTTC. It translates to CASSGRGYEQYF. The chain employs TRBV9 and TRBJ2-7; 7 bases line up with TRBD2. Germline V gene sequence: CDR1 SGDLS, CDR2 YYNGEE. Germline trimming cut 3 bases from V and 4 bases from J; bases unmatched to any gene: 1. There are 12 residues in the CDR3.

This chain joins TRBV2 and TRBJ1-2, with TRBD1 as a possible D gene (5 bases). This CDR3 spans 15 amino acids. Germline CDR1 is SNHLY and CDR2 is FYNNEI. Trimming shortened V by 6 bases and J by 6 bases, and 20 bases separated the two germline ends. Here the CDR3 reads CASSDVTPWGDGYTF. In DNA, the CDR3 is TGTGCCAGCAGCGACGTAACTCCCTGGGGGGATGGCTACACCTTC. The whole variable domain, filled in from reference TRBV2 and TRBJ1-2, reads EPEVTQTPSHQVTQMGQEVILRCVPISNHLYFYWYRQILGQKVEFLVSFYNNEISEKSEIFDDQFSVERPDGSNFTLKIRSTKLEDSAMYFCASSDVTPWGDGYTFGSGTRLTVV.

V gene TRBV5-1 combines with J gene TRBJ1-5, with a possible D match to TRBD1 (5 bases). This CDR3 is 14 amino acids long. The V and J ends lost 0 bases and 5 bases respectively, with 9 bases between them. Germline-derived CDR1 and CDR2 are SGHRS and YFSETQ. The CDR3 is CASSLGGRDQPQHF. For the CDR3, the DNA is TGCGCCAGCAGCTTGGGGGGGAGGGATCAGCCCCAGCATTTT.

The genes are TRBV4-2 and TRBJ1-5; 9 nucleotides match TRBD1. V dropped 6 bases and J dropped 7; count of bases not matched to a gene: 7. This CDR3 has 14 amino acids. The germline V gene encodes CDR1 LGHNA and CDR2 YNFKEQ. The CDR3 DNA reads TGTGCCAGCAGTTACGGGGACAGGGAGCAGCCCCAGCATTTT. This translates into CASSYGDREQPQHF.

Here the CDR3 reads CASSLVSGGYQETQYF. CDR3 in DNA: TGTGCCAGCAGTTTAGTTAGCGGGGGGTACCAAGAGACCCAGTACTTC. V usage is TRBV27 and J usage is TRBJ2-5, with TRBD2 matching 10 bases. The CDR3 is made up of 16 amino acids. The germline V gene encodes CDR1 MNHEY and CDR2 SMNVEV (reference sequence). V was clipped by 2 bases and J by 0 bases; unmatched bases: 3.

V is TRBV29-1 and J is TRBJ2-7, with 7 bases aligning to TRBD2. This CDR3 comprises 14 residues. The V gene's germline CDR1 is SQVTM and CDR2 ANQGSEA. With 4 bases clipped from V and 3 bases from J, the junction kept 9 bases outside the gene matches. The CDR3 protein is CSVGRAGGGYEQYF. The CDR3 coding sequence is TGCAGCGTTGGACGGGCGGGCGGGGGCTACGAGCAGTACTTC.

This clone was seen once. The genes are TRBV30 and TRBJ2-7; 7 bases line up with TRBD2. The V segment lost 3 bases and the J segment 3 bases; nucleotides outside the gene matches: 8. The CDR3 covers 14 residues. In germline, CDR1 is GTSNPN, CDR2 SVGIG (reference sequence). CDR3: CAWRTPGLNYEQYF. The CDR3 nucleotides are TGTGCCTGGAGAACACCGGGACTAAACTACGAGCAGTACTTC.

This sequence joins TRBV7-8 and TRBJ2-1; D uncertain. CDR1 is SGHVS, CDR2 FQNEAQ, per germline. This CDR3 has 17 amino acids. V gave up 5 bases and J gave up 3 bases, with 20 bases separating them. The CDR3 here is CASSLPREERLYNEQFF. The CDR3 DNA sequence: TGTGCCAGCAGCCTACCTCGAGAGGAGCGCCTCTACAATGAGCAGTTCTTC.

The chain is built from TRBV14 and TRBJ1-1; D gene ambiguous. Germline values: CDR1 SGHDN, CDR2 FVKESK. This CDR3 is built from 17 residues. The V end lost 2 bases, the J end lost 0 bases, and 16 bases lay between the germline ends. The CDR3 here is CASSQIREINLNTEAFF. The DNA of the CDR3 is TGTGCCAGCAGCCAAATCCGGGAGATCAACTTGAACACTGAAGCTTTCTTT. Using reference TRBV14 and TRBJ1-1 for the parts outside the CDR3, the full variable domain is EAGVTQFPSHSVIEKGQTVTLRCDPISGHDNLYWYRRVMGKEIKFLLHFVKESKQDESGMPNNRFLAERTGGTYSTLKVQPAELEDSGVYFCASSQIREINLNTEAFFGQGTRLTVV.

The chain is built from TRBV28 and TRBJ1-5; weak D call: TRBD1 (6 bases). Germline V gene data show CDR1 as MDHEN and CDR2 as SYDVKM. V lost 10 bases and J 2 bases, leaving 18 bases between the germline ends. This CDR3 has 15 residues. The CDR3 nucleotides are TGTGCCATACAGGGTTATAGTGGCGGCAATCAGCCCCAGCATTTT. Its translation: CAIQGYSGGNQPQHF.

The J gene is TRBJ2-1, the V gene TRBV4-2, with TRBD2 identical over 13 bases. V lost 6 bases to trimming and J lost 9 bases; unmatched junction nucleotides: 8. Looked up from germline, CDR1 is LGHNA and CDR2 is YNFKEQ. There are 15 residues in the CDR3. In DNA, the CDR3 is TGTGCCAGCAGGCAACGGACTAGCGGGAGTACTGAGCAGTTCTTC. Translated, it gives CASRQRTSGSTEQFF.

This clone has a handful of counts. This chain connects TRBV7-9 to TRBJ2-3, with 8 bases identical to TRBD2. The CDR3 extends over 16 amino acids. V gave up 4 bases and J gave up 3 bases; unmatched junction bases: 9. Per the germline V gene, CDR1 is SEHNR and CDR2 is FQNEAQ (reference sequence). The CDR3 region has the DNA TGTGCCAGCAGCTGGGAGCGGGAGCGGATGACAGATACGCAGTATTTT. It is translated as CASSWERERMTDTQYF.

The J gene is TRBJ2-3, the V gene TRBV7-6; 7 bases match TRBD1. Unmatched junction bases numbered 14, after V lost 2 bases and J lost 6 bases. The CDR3 totals 17 residues. Germline V gives CDR1 SGHVS, CDR2 FNYEAQ. In nucleotides, the CDR3 is TGTGCCAGCAGCTTACCCAGAAGACAGGGATCGTCGGATACGCAGTATTTT. It is translated as CASSLPRRQGSSDTQYF.

With regard to this clone: Other DNA sequences from this sample encode an identical CDR3 as well. The chain recombines TRBV7-3 with TRBJ2-5; D perhaps matches TRBD2 (6 bases). Between the trimmed V and J ends, which lost 4 bases and 5 bases, there was a span of 11 bases. Germline CDR1 reads SGHTA; CDR2 reads FQGTGA. The CDR3 has 13 amino acids. DNA for the CDR3: TGTGCCAGCAGCTCAGACCGGGGGGAGACCCAGTACTTC. Protein product: CASSSDRGETQYF.

The rearrangement joins TRBV6-5 to TRBJ2-2; D is unresolved. CDR1 and CDR2 (germline): MNHEY, SVGAGI. V was pared by 0 bases and J by 0 bases, with 8 bases between. This CDR3 contains 16 residues. The CDR3 region is CASSYSRRTNTGELFF. The CDR3 bases are TGTGCCAGCAGTTACTCGAGGCGTACGAACACCGGGGAGCTGTTTTTT.

The rearrangement uses TRBV28 and TRBJ2-1; 8 positions match TRBD1. The CDR3 runs to 16 residues. The trim removed 6 bases at V and 5 bases at J, leaving 12 bases unmatched. Germline-derived CDR1 and CDR2 are MDHEN and SYDVKM. The CDR3 DNA reads TGTGCCAGCAGAGAACCGCAGGGGGCAGGGAACAATGAGCAGTTCTTC. Protein: CASREPQGAGNNEQFF.

The chain uses TRBV15 and TRBJ2-1; 8 nucleotides line up with TRBD2. Trimming took 1 base from V and 3 from J; bases not matched to a gene: 5. The CDR3 runs to 16 residues. Germline CDR1 is LNHNV and CDR2 is YYDKDF (reference sequence). CDR3 sequence reads: CATSRGAGVGYNEQFF. The CDR3 nucleotides read TGTGCCACCAGCAGAGGAGCGGGAGTAGGCTACAATGAGCAGTTCTTC.

In the case of this clone: This sample includes further DNA sequences coding for the same CDR3. The chain couples TRBV4-1 to TRBJ2-1, with 10 nucleotides matching TRBD2. Germline-derived CDR1 and CDR2 are MGHRA and YSYEKL. CDR3 length equals 16 residues. J lost 6 bases, V lost 7 bases, and 12 bases had no gene match. CDR3 loop: CASKASGSTPSNEQFF. The CDR3 DNA is TGCGCCAGCAAGGCTAGCGGGAGTACGCCATCCAATGAGCAGTTCTTC.

J is TRBJ1-1 and V is TRBV14; D call uncertain. The CDR3 is 19 amino acids. Deletions cut 4 bases from V and 4 bases from J, with 28 bases between. Germline CDR1 reads SGHDN; CDR2 reads FVKESK. The CDR3 DNA follows: TGTGCCAGCAGCCCATCCCAAGCTCCTCGGGGAACGGGCGGCACTGAAGCTTTCTTT. It codes for CASSPSQAPRGTGGTEAFF.

The gene calls are TRBV7-9 and TRBJ2-5; 10 nucleotides line up with TRBD1. The J call may not be correct, given that the DNA end is closer to TRBJ2-7. The CDR3 extends over 16 amino acids. CDR1 and CDR2 (germline): SEHNR, FQNEAQ (reference sequence). The CDR3 sequence: CASSPGDRGRGSEQYF. The CDR3 DNA reads as TGTGCCAGCAGCCCAGGGGACAGGGGAAGAGGGAGCGAGCAGTACTTC.

This chain joins TRBV10-2 and TRBJ2-4, with D maybe TRBD2 (6 bases). CDR1 is WSHSY, CDR2 SAAADI, per germline. V was trimmed by 6 bases and J by 0 bases, leaving 21 bases between them. The CDR3 spans 18 residues. This CDR3 is CASRTPDVVGRAKNIQYF. The CDR3 region has the DNA TGCGCCAGCAGGACGCCTGACGTCGTCGGGAGAGCCAAAAACATTCAGTACTTC.